This TCR beta chain was retrieved from a study of long-term antiretroviral therapy in people with HIV. Broader study findings: Repertoires in HIV (unlike those of controls) had narrower CDR3 length ranges. Across all time points, the repertoire was dominated by clones that expanded before ART. After ART, diversity increased yet remained lower than transplant donor controls. All blood samples came from the years 2004 to 2017, possibly under older ART regimens.

The length of the CDR3 is 16 residues. Trimming shortened V by 5 bases and J by 4 bases, and 17 bases separated the two germline ends. Germline CDR1 is SGHAT and CDR2 is FQNNGV. A word on this clone: Antigen unknown.

Researchers ran immunoSEQ v3.0 at survey level. Sequencing was performed with immunoSEQ multiplex PCR; in TCRdb, only in-frame clones are kept and a portion is missing. Among about 39,000 clones listed, approximately 87% were seen once. This TCR was recovered from a woman aged 45-65 years with HIV. The sequenced sample was unsorted PBMCs, obtained 1.2 years after starting antiretroviral therapy. The V call is TRBV11-2, the J call TRBJ1-4, with D perhaps TRBD1 (6 bases). The CDR3 protein is CASSPWGKQGNEKLFF. CDR3 DNA: TGTGCCAGCAGCCCGTGGGGGAAACAGGGTAATGAAAAACTGTTTTTT.